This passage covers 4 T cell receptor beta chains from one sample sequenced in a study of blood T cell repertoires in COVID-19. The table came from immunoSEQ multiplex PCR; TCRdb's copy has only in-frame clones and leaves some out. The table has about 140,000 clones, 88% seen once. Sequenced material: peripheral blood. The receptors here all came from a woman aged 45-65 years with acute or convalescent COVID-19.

CDR3 nucleotides: TGCGCCAGCAGCCAACCGGCACTAGGGAACACCGGGGAGCTGTTTTTT. Translating it yields CASSQPALGNTGELFF. The rearrangement uses TRBV4-1 and TRBJ2-2, with D perhaps matching TRBD2 (5 bases). The CDR3 consists of 16 residues. In germline, CDR1 is MGHRA, CDR2 YSYEKL. Trimming took off 2 bases at V and 1 base at J, with 11 bases between the two ends.

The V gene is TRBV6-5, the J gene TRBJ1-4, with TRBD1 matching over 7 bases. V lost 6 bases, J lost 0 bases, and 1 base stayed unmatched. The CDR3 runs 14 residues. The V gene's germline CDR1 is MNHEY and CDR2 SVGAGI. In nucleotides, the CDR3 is TGTGCCAGCAGCGGGACAGCAACTAATGAAAAACTGTTTTTT. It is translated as CASSGTATNEKLFF.

CDR3 nucleotide sequence: TGTGCCAGTAGACCTCCGGGACTAGGCCTCGAGCAGTACTTC. Translating gives CASRPPGLGLEQYF. This rearrangement joins TRBV19 to TRBJ2-7; TRBD2 aligns across 8 bases. The germline gives CDR1 LNHDA, CDR2 SQIVND (reference sequence). Germline trimming cut 6 bases from V and 6 bases from J; bases unmatched to any gene: 10. The CDR3 runs 14 residues.

Written as DNA, the CDR3 is TGTGCCAGCAGTTTAGCACAGGTGAGCTCCTACGAGCAGTACTTC. Protein product: CASSLAQVSSYEQYF. The rearrangement joins TRBV28 to TRBJ2-7; perhaps TRBD1 as D (5 bases). This CDR3 spans 15 amino acids. V lost 2 bases to trimming and J lost 0 bases, with 11 bases between them. CDR1 and CDR2 (germline): MDHEN, SYDVKM.